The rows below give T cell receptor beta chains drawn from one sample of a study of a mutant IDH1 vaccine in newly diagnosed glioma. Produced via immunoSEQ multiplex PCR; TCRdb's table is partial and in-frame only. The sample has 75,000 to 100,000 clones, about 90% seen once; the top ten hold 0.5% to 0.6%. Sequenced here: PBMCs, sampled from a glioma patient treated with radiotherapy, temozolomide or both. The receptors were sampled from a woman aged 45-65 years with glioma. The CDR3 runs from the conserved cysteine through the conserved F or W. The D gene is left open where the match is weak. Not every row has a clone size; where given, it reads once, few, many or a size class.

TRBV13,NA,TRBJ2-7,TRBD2,TGTGCCAGCAGCAAGTCCGGGGGAGGGTCCTACGAGCAGTACTTC,CASSKSGGGSYEQYF
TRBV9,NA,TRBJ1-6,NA,TGTGCCAGCAGCGTAGTTACAGATAATTCACCCCTCCACTTT,CASSVVTDNSPLHF
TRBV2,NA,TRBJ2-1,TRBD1,TGTGCCAGCAGGCCCCCCCAAGGGGGCAGCTACAATGAGCAGTTCTTC,CASRPPQGGSYNEQFF
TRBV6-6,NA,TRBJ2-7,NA,TGTGCCAGCAGTAATAGTCCCTACGAGCAGTACTTC,CASSNSPYEQYF
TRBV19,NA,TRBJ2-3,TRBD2,TGTGCCAGTAGTCCCGGGACTAGCGGTGGCACAGATACGCAGTATTTT,CASSPGTSGGTDTQYF
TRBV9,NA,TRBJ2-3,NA,TGTGCCAGCAGCGTAGCGTATGGGGCCACAGATACGCAGTATTTT,CASSVAYGATDTQYF
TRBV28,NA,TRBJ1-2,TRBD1,TGTGCCAGCAGTTTAAGGGACAGCGGGAGGTATGGCTACACCTTC,CASSLRDSGRYGYTF
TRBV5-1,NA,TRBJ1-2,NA,TGCGCCAGCAGCTCCCAGCCGGGGAACTATGGCTACACCTTC,CASSSQPGNYGYTF
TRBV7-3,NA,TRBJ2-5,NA,TGTGCCAGCAGCCCCAACCCAGGTAGAAGAGAGACCCAGTACTTC,CASSPNPGRRETQYF
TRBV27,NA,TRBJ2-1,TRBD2,TGTGCCAGCATGGAGCGGGAGGGCGGCCCCTACAATGAGCAGTTCTTC,CASMEREGGPYNEQFF
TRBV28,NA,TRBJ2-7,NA,TGTGCCAGCAGTTTTTGGACAGAAAGCGTAAGCGAGCAGTACTTC,CASSFWTESVSEQYF
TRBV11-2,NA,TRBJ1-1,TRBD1,TGTGCCAGCAGCTCCGGGCAGACAGGGGGCACTGAAGCTTTCTTT,CASSSGQTGGTEAFF
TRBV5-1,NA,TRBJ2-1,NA,TGCGCCAGCAGCGCCGAAGCGGCGAGCTCCTACAATGAGCAGTTCTTC,CASSAEAASSYNEQFF
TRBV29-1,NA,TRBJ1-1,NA,TGCAGCGTTAACATGGCCCTGGACACTGAAGCTTTCTTT,CSVNMALDTEAFF
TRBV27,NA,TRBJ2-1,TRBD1,TGTGCCACCGGGACCGGGACAGGGAAACTACGGGTCTACAATGAGCAGTTCTTC,CATGTGTGKLRVYNEQFF
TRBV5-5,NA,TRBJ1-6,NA,TGTGCCAGCAGCCTGGACCTACCAGGGAATTCACCCCTCCACTTT,CASSLDLPGNSPLHF
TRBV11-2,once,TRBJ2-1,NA,TGTGCCAGCAGCGCCCAGCTAAACCGGTATGTGAATGAGCAGTTCTTC,CASSAQLNRYVNEQFF
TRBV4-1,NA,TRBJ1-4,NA,TGCGCCAGCAGCCAAGGCGGTGCAGGGAGGGACGAAAAACTGTTTTTT,CASSQGGAGRDEKLFF
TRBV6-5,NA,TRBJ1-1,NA,TGTGCCAGCAGCACTCCGGGCCGGAACACTGAAGCTTTCTTT,CASSTPGRNTEAFF
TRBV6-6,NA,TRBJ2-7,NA,TGTGCCAGCAGGGGCACAGGGATCATAACCTACGAGCAGTACTTC,CASRGTGIITYEQYF
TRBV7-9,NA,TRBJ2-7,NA,TGTGCCAGCAGCTTCGGGCGAGACTACGAGCAGTACTTC,CASSFGRDYEQYF
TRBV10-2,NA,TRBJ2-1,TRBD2,TGCGCCGTCGCCCTAGCGGGAGCCCAGCAGTTCTTC,CAVALAGAQQFF
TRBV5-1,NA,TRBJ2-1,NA,TGCGCCAGCAGCTTGGGGGGGCATGAGCAGTTCTTC,CASSLGGHEQFF
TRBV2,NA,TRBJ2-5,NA,TGTGCCAGCAAGTACCAAGAGACCCAGTACTTC,CASKYQETQYF
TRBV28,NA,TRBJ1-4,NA,TGTGCCAGCAGGCGGACAGTTAATGAAAAACTGTTTTTT,CASRRTVNEKLFF
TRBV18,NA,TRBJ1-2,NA,TGTGCCAGCTCACCAATGGCAGGGGTTTACGGCTACACCTTC,CASSPMAGVYGYTF
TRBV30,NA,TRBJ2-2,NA,TGTGCCAGTCGAAACACCGGGGAGCTGTTTTTT,CASRNTGELFF
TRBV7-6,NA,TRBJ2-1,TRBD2,TGTGCCAGCAGCTTCTTTGGTAGCGGGATGTCCTACAATGAGCAGTTCTTC,CASSFFGSGMSYNEQFF
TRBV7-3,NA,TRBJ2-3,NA,TGTGCCAGCAGCTTAATGGGACTCGATGCAGATACGCAGTATTTT,CASSLMGLDADTQYF
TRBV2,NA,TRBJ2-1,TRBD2,TGTGCCAGCAGTGAAATCTTGGCGGGAGCCTACAATGAGCAGTTCTTC,CASSEILAGAYNEQFF
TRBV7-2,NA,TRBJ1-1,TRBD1,TGTGCCAGCAGCGCGGGGGACAGGAGATACATGAACACTGAAGCTTTCTTT,CASSAGDRRYMNTEAFF
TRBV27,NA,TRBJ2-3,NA,TGTGCCAGCAGTCCCTGGGCCTCTGTCGGCACAGATACGCAGTATTTT,CASSPWASVGTDTQYF
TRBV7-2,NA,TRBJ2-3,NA,TGTGCCAGCAGCCGACTAGTTCTCACAGATACGCAGTATTTT,CASSRLVLTDTQYF
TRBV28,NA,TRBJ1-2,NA,TGTGCCAGCAGCTTAGGCACAACAAACTATGGCTACACCTTC,CASSLGTTNYGYTF
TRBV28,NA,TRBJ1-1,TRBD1,TGTGCCAGCAGTTTCCGGGACAGGGACGAAGCTTTCTTT,CASSFRDRDEAFF
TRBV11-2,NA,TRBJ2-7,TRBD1,TGTGCCAGCAGGTACGCGGGACAGGGGGCTTACGAGCAGTACTTC,CASRYAGQGAYEQYF
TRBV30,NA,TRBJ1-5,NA,TGTGCCTGGAGCCCTAGAGCCAGGGGATATCAGCCCCAGCATTTT,CAWSPRARGYQPQHF
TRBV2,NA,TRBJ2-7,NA,TGTGCCAGCAGTGACCCCAGGGCTGCCTACGAGCAGTACTTC,CASSDPRAAYEQYF
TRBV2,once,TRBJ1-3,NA,TGTGCCAGCAGGTTTGGGGCGAGCTCTGGAAACACCATATATTTT,CASRFGASSGNTIYF
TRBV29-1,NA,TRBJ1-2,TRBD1,TGCAGCGTTAGAGGGACAGGGGATGGCTACACCTTC,CSVRGTGDGYTF
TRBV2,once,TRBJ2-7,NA,TGTGCCAGCAGCCTCAATAGCGGAGGGTTTTCCGAGCAGTACTTC,CASSLNSGGFSEQYF
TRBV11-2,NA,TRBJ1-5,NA,TGTGCCAGCAGCGTGGGGGAAAGGCAGCCCCAGCATTTT,CASSVGERQPQHF
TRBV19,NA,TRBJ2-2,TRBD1,TGTGCCAGTGAGAAGACCGTCAACAGGGGCACCGGGGAGCTGTTTTTT,CASEKTVNRGTGELFF
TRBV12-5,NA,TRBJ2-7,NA,TGTGCTAGTGGTTTCGGCCATACTCACCCGCCTGGGAGGCCCTTATGGCAGTACTTC,CASGFGHTHPPGRPLWQYF
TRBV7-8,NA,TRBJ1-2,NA,TGTGCCAGCAGCTTAGTGTTTCGGTCAGGGGCTAAATATGGCTACACCTTC,CASSLVFRSGAKYGYTF
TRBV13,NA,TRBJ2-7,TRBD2,TGTGCCAGCAGCTTTAGCGGGCCCCCCGGGGAGCAGTACTTC,CASSFSGPPGEQYF
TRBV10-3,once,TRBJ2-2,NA,TGTGCCATCAGTGACCGTGGCCTCGACACCGGGGAGCTGTTTTTT,CAISDRGLDTGELFF
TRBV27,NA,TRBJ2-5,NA,TGTGCCAGCAGTTTAGTTGGGTTTCGAGAGACCCAGTACTTC,CASSLVGFRETQYF
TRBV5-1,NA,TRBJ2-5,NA,TGCGCCAGCAGCCCTGGACAGCCCCAAGAGACCCAGTACTTC,CASSPGQPQETQYF
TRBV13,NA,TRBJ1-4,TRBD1,TGTGCCAGCAGCCAGGACAGGGGAGGAGAAAAACTGTTTTTT,CASSQDRGGEKLFF
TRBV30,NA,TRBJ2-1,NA,TGTGCTTCGTCCACCTACAATGAGCAGTTCTTC,CASSTYNEQFF
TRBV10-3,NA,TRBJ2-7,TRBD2,TGTGCCATCAGTTACATAGCGGGAGAAGGCTACGAGCAGTACTTC,CAISYIAGEGYEQYF
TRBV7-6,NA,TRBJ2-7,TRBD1,TGTGCCAGCAGCTTTGGGACAGACTCCTACGAGCAGTACTTC,CASSFGTDSYEQYF
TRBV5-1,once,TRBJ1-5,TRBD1,TGCGCCAGCAGCCCCGACAGGGAAGGGCAGCCCCAGCATTTT,CASSPDREGQPQHF
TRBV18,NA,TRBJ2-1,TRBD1,TGTGCCAGCTCAACGACAGGGGACAATGAGCAGTTCTTC,CASSTTGDNEQFF
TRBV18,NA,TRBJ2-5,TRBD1,TGTGCCAGCTCCCCCGGGACAGGGGGGACCCAGTACTTC,CASSPGTGGTQYF
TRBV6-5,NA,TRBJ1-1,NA,TGTGCCAGCAGTTACTTGCGGGGCACTGAAGCTTTCTTT,CASSYLRGTEAFF
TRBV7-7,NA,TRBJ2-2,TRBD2,TGTGCTAGCAGCTTAAGGGAGGGCGGGGAGCTGTTTTTT,CASSLREGGELFF
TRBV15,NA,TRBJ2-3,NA,TGTGCCACCAGCAGTTTAGTGGGCACAGATACGCAGTATTTT,CATSSLVGTDTQYF
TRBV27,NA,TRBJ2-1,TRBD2,TGTGCCAGCAGCCCGGGGACTAGCGGTTACAATGAGCAGTTCTTC,CASSPGTSGYNEQFF